The 17 T cell receptor beta chains given below trace back to one sample, sequenced in a study of T-cell reconstitution after alpha-beta-depleted transplantation in children (dated by TCRdb to about 2016). Receptors were amplified or captured by PCR. Sequencing instrument: Illumina HiSeq 2500. To normalize quantification of the TCRbeta repertoire, the TCR libraries were built with molecular barcoding that relied on unique molecular identifiers. In TCRdb, the public reads were trimmed at Q25 with fastp and aligned with MiXCR, with productive beta chains retained. Rows are unified per CDR3 protein, each entry keeping the most common DNA and genes. Present in this sample are about 340,000 distinct CDR3 sequences, 10% to 13% of which were seen just once. The top ten hold 2% to 3% of the sample. Sequenced here: PBMCs from the stem cell graft donor, sampled from the stem cell graft. The receptors were gathered from a human donor who donated a stem cell graft to a child with acute lymphoblastic leukemia.

This clonotype has more than one count but fewer than ten. The chain recombines TRBV12-3 or TRBV12-4 with TRBJ1-1; D gene uncertain. The CDR3 spans 13 residues. V dropped 6 bases and J dropped 1 base, with 9 bases sitting between them. The CDR3 sequence: CASSPRENTEAFF. As DNA, the CDR3 is TGTGCCAGCAGCCCCCGAGAGAACACTGAAGCTTTCTTT.

This rearrangement joins TRBV7-2 to TRBJ1-4; D remains ambiguous. The germline gives CDR1 SGHTA, CDR2 FQGNSA. V lost 0 bases, J lost 8 bases, and 10 bases lay in between. The CDR3 spans 14 residues. CDR3 loop: CASSLARAGEKLFF. In DNA form, the CDR3 reads TGTGCCAGCAGCTTAGCAAGGGCGGGCGAAAAACTGTTTTTT.

This clonotype was detected only a few times. Here the CDR3 reads CASSLAGTFYNEQFF. In nucleotides, the CDR3 is TGTGCCAGCAGCTTAGCGGGAACTTTTTACAATGAGCAGTTCTTC. The chain combines TRBV28 with TRBJ2-1; 8 bases map to TRBD2. From germline, CDR1 is MDHEN and CDR2 SYDVKM. The ends lost 6 bases at V and 4 bases at J; junction bases unmatched: 8. This CDR3 has 15 amino acids.

V and J are TRBV7-9 and TRBJ2-6; unclear D gene. Germline V gene sequence: CDR1 SEHNR, CDR2 FQNEAQ (reference sequence). This CDR3 has 16 residues. With 4 bases removed from V and 1 base from J, the gap between germline ends came to 11 bases. CDR3 sequence (DNA): TGTGCCAGCAGCTCCGGTCTGGAATCTGGGGCCAACGTCCTGACTTTC. Its protein product is CASSSGLESGANVLTF.

In its sample, this clonotype was seen a few times. V is TRBV28 and J is TRBJ2-1; D possibly matches TRBD1 or TRBD2 (5 bases each). The CDR3 is 15 residues long. Trimming shortened V by 2 bases and J by 4 bases, and 12 bases separated the two germline ends. Germline CDR1 MDHEN, CDR2 SYDVKM. The CDR3 bases are TGTGCCAGCAGTTTAGCGGGCAGGGAGTACAATGAGCAGTTCTTC. Translated, it gives CASSLAGREYNEQFF.

This clonotype has just a few counts. This chain joins TRBV29-1 and TRBJ2-7; 8 nucleotides line up with TRBD1. The junction had 9 bases not matched to a gene; V was cut back by 5 bases and J by 0 bases. The CDR3 is 15 amino acids. Per the germline V gene, CDR1 is SQVTM and CDR2 is ANQGSEA. The CDR3 coding sequence is TGCAGCGTTACAGGGGGTGGTAGCGGCTCCTACGAGCAGTACTTC. It codes for CSVTGGGSGSYEQYF.

The J gene is TRBJ2-5, the V gene TRBV5-1, with D hard to call. This CDR3 region has 17 residues. V lost 1 base and J 5 bases, leaving 21 bases between the germline ends. In germline, CDR1 is SGHRS, CDR2 YFSETQ. The CDR3 spells CASSLSRATPYAETQYF. Here the CDR3 DNA reads TGCGCCAGCAGCTTGAGTCGTGCGACACCCTATGCGGAGACCCAGTACTTC.

This sequence joins TRBV6-5 and TRBJ1-2, with D hard to call. This CDR3 has 13 residues. V dropped 0 bases and J dropped 7 bases, with 9 bases sitting between them. Germline V lookup: CDR1 MNHEY, CDR2 SVGAGI. Here the CDR3 DNA reads TGTGCCAGCAGTTACTCACAGATGGGTGGCTACACCTTC. Protein product: CASSYSQMGGYTF.

This clonotype was seen a handful of times. V gene TRBV5-6 combines with J gene TRBJ1-2; D possibly corresponds to TRBD1 (6 bases). Trimming stripped 4 bases from V and 2 bases from J, with 12 bases between. The CDR3 contains 14 residues. The germline V gene encodes CDR1 SGHDT and CDR2 YYEEEE. CDR3 bases: TGTGCCAGCAGCAGACCCGGACAGAACTATGGCTACACCTTC. This codes for CASSRPGQNYGYTF. Full variable domain (outside the CDR3, taken from reference TRBV5-6 and TRBJ1-2): DAGVTQSPTHLIKTRGQQVTLRCSPKSGHDTVSWYQQALGQGPQFIFQYYEEEERQRGNFPDRFSGHQFPNYSSELNVNALLLGDSALYLCASSRPGQNYGYTFGSGTRLTVV.

This clonotype was seen a few times. The chain joins TRBV5-1 to TRBJ2-3; weak D call: TRBD2 (7 bases). This CDR3 is built from 15 residues. CDR1 SGHRS and CDR2 YFSETQ come from the germline V gene. V dropped 3 bases and J dropped 2 bases, with 13 bases sitting between them. CDR3 residues: CASSWGGAATDTQYF. The DNA for the CDR3 is TGCGCCAGCAGCTGGGGGGGGGCGGCCACAGATACGCAGTATTTT.

Only a few counts were recorded for this clonotype. The rearrangement links TRBV4-3 to TRBJ2-4, with 9 bases that match TRBD1. Germline CDR1 reads LGHNA; CDR2 reads YSLEER. The junction had 9 bases not matched to a gene; V was cut back by 3 bases and J by 3 bases. CDR3 length equals 17 residues. CDR3 residues: CASSQLPGQGVKNIQYF. The CDR3 DNA sequence: TGCGCCAGCAGCCAGCTACCGGGACAGGGAGTCAAAAACATTCAGTACTTC.

CDR3 protein: CSARDAQGRPRSPLHF. The CDR3 DNA follows: TGCAGTGCTAGAGATGCCCAGGGGAGACCGCGATCACCCCTCCACTTT. J is TRBJ1-6 and V is TRBV20-1, with a tentative D call TRBD1 (6 bases). The germline gives CDR1 DFQATT, CDR2 SNEGSKA (reference sequence). The CDR3 consists of 16 residues. V dropped 0 bases and J dropped 10 bases, with 19 bases sitting between them.

This chain connects TRBV28 to TRBJ1-1; no reliable D call. This CDR3 is built from 15 residues. Germline V lookup: CDR1 MDHEN, CDR2 SYDVKM. Trimming shortened V by 6 bases and J by 1 base, and 15 bases separated the two germline ends. CDR3 protein: CASSQLEGRNTEAFF. The CDR3, as DNA: TGTGCCAGCAGCCAGTTGGAAGGGAGGAACACTGAAGCTTTCTTT.

This chain uses TRBV20-1 with TRBJ2-5, with 8 bases identical to TRBD2. This CDR3 is built from 14 residues. Germline-derived CDR1 and CDR2 are DFQATT and SNEGSKA (reference sequence). Trimming removed 6 bases from V and 2 bases from J; junction bases left unmatched: 8. In DNA form, the CDR3 reads TGCAGTGCCAAAACGGGGGGGTCACAAGAGACCCAGTACTTC. This sequence encodes CSAKTGGSQETQYF.

There are a few counts of this clonotype. V and J are TRBV6-2 or TRBV6-3 and TRBJ2-3; D remains unclear. From germline, CDR1 is MNHEY and CDR2 SVGEGT. There are 17 residues in the CDR3. V was trimmed by 4 bases and J by 2 bases, leaving 19 bases between them. The CDR3 region has the DNA TGTGCCAGCAGTTTCGTGGCCGCCCGAATCAACACAGATACGCAGTATTTT. As protein: CASSFVAARINTDTQYF.

This chain uses TRBV12-3 or TRBV12-4 with TRBJ2-3, with no clear D. This CDR3 is 13 amino acids long. Trimming cost V 1 base and J 4 bases, with 6 bases left between them. This CDR3 is CASSLVDADTQYF. In DNA, the CDR3 is TGTGCCAGCAGTTTAGTCGACGCAGATACGCAGTATTTT.

There are a few counts of this clonotype. CDR3 sequence: CSVDPGSSYNEQFF. DNA for the CDR3: TGCAGCGTTGATCCGGGTAGCTCCTACAATGAGCAGTTCTTC. The gene calls are TRBV29-1 and TRBJ2-1; D gene unclear. V was trimmed by 3 bases and J by 0 bases, leaving 9 bases between them. The CDR3 sequence is 14 residues long. CDR1 and CDR2 from the germline V gene are SQVTM and ANQGSEA.